This T cell receptor beta chain appears in the sequencing data of a study of immune heterogeneity within non-small cell lung tumors. For the TCR beta CDR3, multiplex PCR with 32 V and 13 J primers performed the amplification. MiXCR, applied by TCRdb to the multiplex PCR reads, yields one record per CDR3 protein. The repertoire holds around 2,900 distinct CDR3 sequences, with roughly 21% as singletons. By proportion, this clonotype is medium-sized. Per sample, 450 to 600 ng of bulk tumor genomic DNA was the template used. Several widely spaced biopsies per primary tumor were taken during surgery. Before undergoing curative surgery, patients had newly diagnosed non-small cell lung cancer that was untreated. Donors comprised newly diagnosed non-small cell lung cancer patients undergoing surgery with curative intent. This CDR3 comprises 16 residues. Per germline, CDR1 SGHRS and CDR2 YFSETQ. Trimming took 3 bases from V and 2 from J; bases not matched to a gene: 7.

This sequence originates from a man aged 55 to 69 with non-small cell lung cancer. Input material: lung tumor tissue. The chain uses TRBV5-1 and TRBJ2-3; 9 bases agree with TRBD2. The CDR3 DNA is TGCGCCAGCAGCTCTTTCACTAGCGGGCCCACAGATACGCAGTATTTT. Translating it yields CASSSFTSGPTDTQYF.